The clone carrying this T cell receptor beta chain was counted ten times or more. Its antigen is currently unknown. The authors amplified TCR beta CDR3 regions, and they did so from RNA transcripts for repertoire sequencing. First-round RT-PCR relied on HTBI primers, and a second-round multiplex PCR came next. TCRdb reanalysed the multiplex PCR reads using MiXCR and keeps one entry per CDR3 protein. This sample has 600,000 to 650,000 distinct CDR3 sequences, with 22% found just once. Establishment of the diagnosis relied upon clinical symptoms, serum thyroxine, TRAb, thyroid ultrasound and orbital computed tomography. This entry comes from a study of Graves' ophthalmopathy and Graves' hyperthyroidism. Overall study findings and caveats: The model reached 70.59% sensitivity and 72.22% specificity for predicting ophthalmopathy progression.

This sequence was found in a woman between 18 and 29 years old with stable Graves' hyperthyroidism. Some clones in this sample may be carry-over from other donors' samples. The sequenced material came from peripheral blood.

CDR3 in DNA: TGCGCCAGCAGTCCAGGGACAGGGAAACTTGGTTATGGCTACACCTTC. Protein sequence: CASSPGTGKLGYGYTF. The rearrangement links TRBV10-1 to TRBJ1-2; 9 bases agree with TRBD1. Germline CDR1 and CDR2: WNHNN and SYGVQD (reference sequence). J was trimmed by 5 bases and V by 5 bases; bases with no gene match: 12. The CDR3 extends over 16 amino acids.